This T cell receptor (beta chain) was recovered during a study of CD8 T cells in ankylosing spondylitis. CDR3 size: 14 residues. With 6 bases removed from V and 4 bases from J, the gap between germline ends came to 16 bases. Germline V gene data show CDR1 as DFQATT and CDR2 as SNEGSKA (reference sequence). With regard to this clonotype: The antigen remains unidentified.

MiXCR was run by TCRdb on the 5' RACE reads, yielding one entry per CDR3 protein. The top ten hold around 0.51% of the sample, which has 800,000 to 900,000 distinct CDR3 sequences, 12% seen once. Regarding the study as a whole: Fewer than 10 highly homologous variants made up a TCR beta motif that seemed to typify ankylosing spondylitis blood. Disease-linked clones had a CD8+ phenotype and relatively low frequency in peripheral blood. Reportedly, matched ankylosing spondylitis synovial fluid was significantly enriched for disease-linked clones.

The receptor comes from a male donor with ankylosing spondylitis. The sequenced material came from blood, either unsorted or a sorted T cell fraction (not recorded which). V usage is TRBV20-1 and J usage is TRBJ2-1; possible D gene TRBD1, 6 bases. The CDR3 nucleotides are TGCAGTGCAGTAAAGCGGACAGCTTACAATGAGCAGTTCTTC. Translating it yields CSAVKRTAYNEQFF.